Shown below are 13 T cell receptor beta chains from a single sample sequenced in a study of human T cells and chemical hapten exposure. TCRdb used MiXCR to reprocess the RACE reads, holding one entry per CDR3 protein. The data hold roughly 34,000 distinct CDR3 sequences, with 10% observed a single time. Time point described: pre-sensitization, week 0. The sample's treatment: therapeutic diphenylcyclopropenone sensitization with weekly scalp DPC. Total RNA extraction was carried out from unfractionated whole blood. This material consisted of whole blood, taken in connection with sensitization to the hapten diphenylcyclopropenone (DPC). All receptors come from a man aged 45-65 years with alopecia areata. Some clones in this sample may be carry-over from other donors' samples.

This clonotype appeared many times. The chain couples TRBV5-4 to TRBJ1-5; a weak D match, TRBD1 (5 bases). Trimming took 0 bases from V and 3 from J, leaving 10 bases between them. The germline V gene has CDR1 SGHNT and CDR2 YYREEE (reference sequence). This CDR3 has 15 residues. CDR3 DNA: TGTGCCAGCAGCTTGGGGGGGATGAACAATCAGCCCCAGCATTTT. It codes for CASSLGGMNNQPQHF.

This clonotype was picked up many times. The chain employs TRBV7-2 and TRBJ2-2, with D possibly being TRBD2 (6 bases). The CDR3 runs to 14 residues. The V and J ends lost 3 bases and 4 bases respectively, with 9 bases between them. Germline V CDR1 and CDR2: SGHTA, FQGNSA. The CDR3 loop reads CASSFSGFTGELFF. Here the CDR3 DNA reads TGTGCCAGCAGCTTTAGCGGTTTCACCGGGGAGCTGTTTTTT.

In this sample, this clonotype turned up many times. CDR3 protein: CASSDKIGQETQYF. Here the CDR3 DNA reads TGTGCCAGCAGTGACAAGATCGGCCAAGAGACCCAGTACTTC. The J gene is TRBJ2-5, the V gene TRBV28; D gene ambiguous. The CDR3 has 14 amino acids. With 5 bases removed from V and 1 base from J, the gap between germline ends came to 11 bases. Germline loops: CDR1 MDHEN, CDR2 SYDVKM.

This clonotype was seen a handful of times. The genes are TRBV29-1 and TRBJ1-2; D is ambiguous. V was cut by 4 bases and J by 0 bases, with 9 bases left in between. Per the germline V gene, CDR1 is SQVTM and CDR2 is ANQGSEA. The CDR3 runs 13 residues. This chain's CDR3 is CSVVRGTNYGYTF. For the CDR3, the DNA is TGCAGCGTTGTTCGGGGTACTAACTATGGCTACACCTTC. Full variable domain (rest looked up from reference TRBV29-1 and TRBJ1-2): SAVISQKPSRDICQRGTSLTIQCQVDSQVTMMFWYRQQPGQSLTLIATANQGSEATYESGFVIDKFPISRPNLTFSTLTVSNMSPEDSSIYLCSVVRGTNYGYTFGSGTRLTVV.

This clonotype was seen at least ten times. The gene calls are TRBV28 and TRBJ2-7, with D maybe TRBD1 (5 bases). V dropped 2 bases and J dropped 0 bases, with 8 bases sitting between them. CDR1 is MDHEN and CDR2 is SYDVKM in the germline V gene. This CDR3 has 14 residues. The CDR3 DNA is TGTGCCAGCAGTTTAGTACAGGACTCCTACGAGCAGTACTTC. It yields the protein CASSLVQDSYEQYF.

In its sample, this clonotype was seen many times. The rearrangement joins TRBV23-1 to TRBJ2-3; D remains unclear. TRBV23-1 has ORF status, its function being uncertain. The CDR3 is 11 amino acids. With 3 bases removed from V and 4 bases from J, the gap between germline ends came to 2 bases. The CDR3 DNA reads TGCGCCAGCAGTCATTCAGATACGCAGTATTTT. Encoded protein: CASSHSDTQYF.

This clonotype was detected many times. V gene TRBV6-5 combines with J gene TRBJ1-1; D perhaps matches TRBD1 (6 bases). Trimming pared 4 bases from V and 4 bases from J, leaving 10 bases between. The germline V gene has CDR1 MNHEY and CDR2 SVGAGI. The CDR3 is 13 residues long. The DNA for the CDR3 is TGTGCCAGCAGTTCTGCGGGGGCCACTGAAGCTTTCTTT. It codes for CASSSAGATEAFF.

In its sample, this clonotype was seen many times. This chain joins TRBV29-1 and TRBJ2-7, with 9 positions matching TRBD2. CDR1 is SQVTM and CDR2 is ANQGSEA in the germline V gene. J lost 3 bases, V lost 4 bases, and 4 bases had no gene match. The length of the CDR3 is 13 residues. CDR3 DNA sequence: TGCAGCGTTGTGGCTAGCGGGAACTACGAGCAGTACTTC. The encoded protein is CSVVASGNYEQYF.

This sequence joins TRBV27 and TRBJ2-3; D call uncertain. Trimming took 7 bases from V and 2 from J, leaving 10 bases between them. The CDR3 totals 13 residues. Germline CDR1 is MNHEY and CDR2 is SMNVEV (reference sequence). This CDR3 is CASTAHTTDTQYF. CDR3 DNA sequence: TGTGCCAGCACGGCACACACCACAGATACGCAGTATTTT.

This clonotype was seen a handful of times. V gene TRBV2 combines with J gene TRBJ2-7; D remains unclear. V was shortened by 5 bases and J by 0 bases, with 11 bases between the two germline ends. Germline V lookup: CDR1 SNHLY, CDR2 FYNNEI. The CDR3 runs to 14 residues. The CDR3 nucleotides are TGTGCCAGCAGTATAGCAGGAAGCTCCTACGAGCAGTACTTC. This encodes CASSIAGSSYEQYF.

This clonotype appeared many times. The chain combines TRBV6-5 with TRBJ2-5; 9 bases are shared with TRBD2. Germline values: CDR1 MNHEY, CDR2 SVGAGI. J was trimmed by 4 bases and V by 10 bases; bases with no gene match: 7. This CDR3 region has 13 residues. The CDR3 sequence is CATKTAGGETQYF. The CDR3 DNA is TGTGCCACCAAAACAGCGGGAGGAGAGACCCAGTACTTC.

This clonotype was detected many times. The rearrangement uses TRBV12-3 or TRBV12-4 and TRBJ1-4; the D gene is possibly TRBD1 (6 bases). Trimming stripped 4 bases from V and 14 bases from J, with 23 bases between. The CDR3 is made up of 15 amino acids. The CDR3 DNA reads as TGTGCCAGCAGTTCAGGGGCCGCCGGCTCTTTGGGTCTGTTTTTT. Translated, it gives CASSSGAAGSLGLFF.

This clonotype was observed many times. The CDR3 region has the DNA TGCAGTGCTAGAGTAGGCGGGAGTTTAAATACGCAGTATTTT. Amino acid sequence: CSARVGGSLNTQYF. The genes are TRBV20-1 and TRBJ2-3, with 7 bases fitting TRBD2. The CDR3 has 14 amino acids. V gave up 1 base and J gave up 7 bases; unmatched junction bases: 8. Germline V gene data show CDR1 as DFQATT and CDR2 as SNEGSKA (reference sequence).